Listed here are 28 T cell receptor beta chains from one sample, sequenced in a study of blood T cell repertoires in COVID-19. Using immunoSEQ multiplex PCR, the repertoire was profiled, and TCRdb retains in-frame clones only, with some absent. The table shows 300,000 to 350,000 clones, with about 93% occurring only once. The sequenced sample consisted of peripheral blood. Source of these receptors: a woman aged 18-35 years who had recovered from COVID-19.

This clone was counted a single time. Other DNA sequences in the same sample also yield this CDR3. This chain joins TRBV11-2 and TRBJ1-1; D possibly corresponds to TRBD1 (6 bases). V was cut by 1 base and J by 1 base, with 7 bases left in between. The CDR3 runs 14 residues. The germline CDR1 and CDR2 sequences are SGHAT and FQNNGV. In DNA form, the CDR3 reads TGTGCCAGCAGCTTAGCAGGGGCGAACACTGAAGCTTTCTTT. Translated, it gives CASSLAGANTEAFF.

The CDR3 nucleotides read TGTGCCAGTAGTATGGGGCAGAGAGTTAATTCACCCCTCCACTTT. Translated: CASSMGQRVNSPLHF. The chain has TRBV19 and TRBJ1-6; weak D call: TRBD1 (5 bases). Germline V lookup: CDR1 LNHDA, CDR2 SQIVND (reference sequence). V was cut by 3 bases and J by 6 bases, with 12 bases left in between. This CDR3 is 15 amino acids long.

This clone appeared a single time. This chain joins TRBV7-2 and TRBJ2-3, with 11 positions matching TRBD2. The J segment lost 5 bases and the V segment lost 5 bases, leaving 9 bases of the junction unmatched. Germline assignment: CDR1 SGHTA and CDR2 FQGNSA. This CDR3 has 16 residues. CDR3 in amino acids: CASSPHSGRAIDTQYF. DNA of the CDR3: TGTGCCAGCAGCCCTCATAGCGGGAGGGCCATAGATACGCAGTATTTT.

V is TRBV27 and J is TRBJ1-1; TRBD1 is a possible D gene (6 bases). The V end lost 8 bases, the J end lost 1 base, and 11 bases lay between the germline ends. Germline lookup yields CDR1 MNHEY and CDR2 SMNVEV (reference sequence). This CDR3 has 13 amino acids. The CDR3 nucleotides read TGTGCCAGCTCACCAGGGGAGAACACTGAAGCTTTCTTT. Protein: CASSPGENTEAFF.

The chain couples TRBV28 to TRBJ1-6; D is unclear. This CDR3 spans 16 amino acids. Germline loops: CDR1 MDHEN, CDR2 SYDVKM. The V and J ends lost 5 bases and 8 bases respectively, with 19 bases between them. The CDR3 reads CASSPPWNREDSPLHF. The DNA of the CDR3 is TGTGCCAGCAGTCCACCCTGGAACCGAGAGGATTCACCCCTCCACTTT.

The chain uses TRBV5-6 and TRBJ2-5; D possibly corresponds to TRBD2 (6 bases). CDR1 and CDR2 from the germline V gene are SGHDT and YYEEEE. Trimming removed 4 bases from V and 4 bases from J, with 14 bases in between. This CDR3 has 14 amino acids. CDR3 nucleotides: TGTGCCAGCAGCAAACGGGACTGGGGAGAGACCCAGTACTTC. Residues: CASSKRDWGETQYF.

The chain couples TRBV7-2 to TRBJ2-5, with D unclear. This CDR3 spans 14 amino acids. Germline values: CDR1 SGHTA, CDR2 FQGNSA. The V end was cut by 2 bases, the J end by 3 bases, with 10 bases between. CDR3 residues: CASSLMAYKETQYF. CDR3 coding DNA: TGTGCCAGCAGCTTAATGGCTTATAAAGAGACCCAGTACTTC. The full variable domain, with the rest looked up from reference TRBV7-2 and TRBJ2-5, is GAGVSQSPSNKVTEKGKDVELRCDPISGHTALYWYRQSLGQGLEFLIYFQGNSAPDKSGLPSDRFSAERTGGSVSTLTIQRTQQEDSAVYLCASSLMAYKETQYFGPGTRLLVL.

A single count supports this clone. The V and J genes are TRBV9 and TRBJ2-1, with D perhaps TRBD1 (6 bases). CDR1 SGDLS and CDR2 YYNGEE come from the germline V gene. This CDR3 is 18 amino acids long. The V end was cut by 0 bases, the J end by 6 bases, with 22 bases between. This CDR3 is CASSVDPTLGVGGNEQFF. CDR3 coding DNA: TGTGCCAGCAGCGTAGACCCGACTTTAGGGGTAGGGGGCAATGAGCAGTTCTTC.

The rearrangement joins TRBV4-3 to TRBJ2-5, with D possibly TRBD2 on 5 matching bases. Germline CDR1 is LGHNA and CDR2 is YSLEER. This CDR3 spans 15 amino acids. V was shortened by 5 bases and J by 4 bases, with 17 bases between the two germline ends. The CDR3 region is CASSESSSSGETQYF. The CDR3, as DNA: TGCGCCAGCAGCGAATCTAGCTCGAGCGGAGAGACCCAGTACTTC.

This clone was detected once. CDR3 DNA sequence: TGTGCCTGGAGCCACCTCCTAGCTTCTGAAGCTTTCTTT. Its translation is CAWSHLLASEAFF. The J gene is TRBJ1-1, the V gene TRBV30; no clear D. Trimming took off 3 bases at V and 6 bases at J, with 14 bases between the two ends. Per germline, CDR1 GTSNPN and CDR2 SVGIG (reference sequence). The CDR3 covers 13 residues.

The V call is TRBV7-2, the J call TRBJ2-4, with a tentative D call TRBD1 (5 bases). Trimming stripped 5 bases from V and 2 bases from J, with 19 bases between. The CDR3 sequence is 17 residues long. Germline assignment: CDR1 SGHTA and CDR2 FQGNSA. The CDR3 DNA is TGTGCCAGCAGCGCTCCTATGTCTAGGGGCTCCAAAAACATTCAGTACTTC. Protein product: CASSAPMSRGSKNIQYF.

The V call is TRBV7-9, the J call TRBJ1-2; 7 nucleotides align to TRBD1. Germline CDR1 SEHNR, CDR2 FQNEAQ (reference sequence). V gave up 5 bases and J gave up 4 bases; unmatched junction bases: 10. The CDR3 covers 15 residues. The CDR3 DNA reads TGTGCCAGCAGCGACTCCGGGGGACAGAGCTATGGCTACACCTTC. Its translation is CASSDSGGQSYGYTF.

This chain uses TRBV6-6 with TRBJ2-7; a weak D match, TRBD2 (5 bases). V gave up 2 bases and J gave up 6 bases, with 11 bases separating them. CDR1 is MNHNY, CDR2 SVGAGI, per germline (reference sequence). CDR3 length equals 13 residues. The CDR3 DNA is TGTGCCAGCAGTTACAGGCTAGCTTTCGAGCAGTACGTC. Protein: CASSYRLAFEQYV.

CDR3 residues: CASSLIRLPTKTDTQYF. DNA of the CDR3: TGCGCCAGCAGTCTTATTCGACTACCGACCAAGACAGATACGCAGTATTTT. The rearrangement joins TRBV10-2 to TRBJ2-3; TRBD2 is a possible D gene (5 bases). V was pared by 5 bases and J by 3 bases, with 21 bases between. This CDR3 spans 17 amino acids. Germline assignment: CDR1 WSHSY and CDR2 SAAADI.

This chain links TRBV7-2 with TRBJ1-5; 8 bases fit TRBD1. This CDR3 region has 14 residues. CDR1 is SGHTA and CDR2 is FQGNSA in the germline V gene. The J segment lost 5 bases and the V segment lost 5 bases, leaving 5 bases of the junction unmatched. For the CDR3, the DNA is TGTGCCAGCAGCATTACAGGGGGGTATCAGCCCCAGCATTTT. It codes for CASSITGGYQPQHF.

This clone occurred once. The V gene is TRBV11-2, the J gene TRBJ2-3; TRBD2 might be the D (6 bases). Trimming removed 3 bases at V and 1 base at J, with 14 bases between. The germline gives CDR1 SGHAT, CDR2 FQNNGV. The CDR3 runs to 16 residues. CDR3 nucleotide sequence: TGTGCCAGCAGCTTGGCGGGATGGAGGGGCACAGATACGCAGTATTTT. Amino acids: CASSLAGWRGTDTQYF.

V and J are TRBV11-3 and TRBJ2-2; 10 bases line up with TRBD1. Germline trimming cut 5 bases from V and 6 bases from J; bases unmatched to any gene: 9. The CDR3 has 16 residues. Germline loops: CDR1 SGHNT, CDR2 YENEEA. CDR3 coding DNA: TGTGCCAGCAGCGCGTGGACAGGGGGTTCATCCGGGGAGCTGTTTTTT. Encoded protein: CASSAWTGGSSGELFF.

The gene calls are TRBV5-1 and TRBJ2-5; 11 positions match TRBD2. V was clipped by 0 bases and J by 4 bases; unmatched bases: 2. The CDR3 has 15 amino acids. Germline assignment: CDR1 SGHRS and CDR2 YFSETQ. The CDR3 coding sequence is TGCGCCAGCAGCTTGGGACTAGCGGGATTAGAGACCCAGTACTTC. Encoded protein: CASSLGLAGLETQYF.

For the CDR3, the DNA is TGCGCCAGCAGCTTGGCCAGGCAGCAGAACACTGAAGCTTTCTTT. Its protein is CASSLARQQNTEAFF. The chain joins TRBV5-1 to TRBJ1-1; D call uncertain. The germline V and J ends were trimmed by 0 bases and 1 base, with 10 bases remaining between them. The CDR3 totals 15 residues. Looked up from germline, CDR1 is SGHRS and CDR2 is YFSETQ.

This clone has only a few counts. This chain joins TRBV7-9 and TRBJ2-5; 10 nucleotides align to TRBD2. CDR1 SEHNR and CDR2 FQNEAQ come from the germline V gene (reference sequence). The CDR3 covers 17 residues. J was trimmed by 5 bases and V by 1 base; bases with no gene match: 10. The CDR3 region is CASSLGGRSGRVETQYF. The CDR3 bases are TGTGCCAGCAGCTTAGGAGGTCGGAGCGGGAGGGTTGAGACCCAGTACTTC.

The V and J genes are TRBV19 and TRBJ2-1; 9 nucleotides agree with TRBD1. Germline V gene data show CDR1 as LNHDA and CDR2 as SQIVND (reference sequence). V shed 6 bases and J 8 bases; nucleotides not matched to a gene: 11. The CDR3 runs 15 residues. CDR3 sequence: CASRRGQGYLDEQFF. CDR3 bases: TGTGCCAGTAGGCGGGGACAGGGTTACTTAGATGAGCAGTTCTTC.

DNA for the CDR3: TGCGCCAGCAGCCCGAGGGTTGCTGGGGCCAACGTCCTGACTTTC. It yields the protein CASSPRVAGANVLTF. The gene calls are TRBV4-1 and TRBJ2-6; weak D call: TRBD2 (5 bases). Trimming cost V 4 bases and J 2 bases, with 9 bases left between them. This CDR3 spans 15 amino acids. Germline values: CDR1 MGHRA, CDR2 YSYEKL.

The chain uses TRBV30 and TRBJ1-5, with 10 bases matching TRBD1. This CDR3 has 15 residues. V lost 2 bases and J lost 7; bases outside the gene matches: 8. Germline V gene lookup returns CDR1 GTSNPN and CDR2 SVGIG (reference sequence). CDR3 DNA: TGTGCCTGGAGTCGGGACAGGGGATTAGGGCAGCCCCAGCATTTT. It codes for CAWSRDRGLGQPQHF.

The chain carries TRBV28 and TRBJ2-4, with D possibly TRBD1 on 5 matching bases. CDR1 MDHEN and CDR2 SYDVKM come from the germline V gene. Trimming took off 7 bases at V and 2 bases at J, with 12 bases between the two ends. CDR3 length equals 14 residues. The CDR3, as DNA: TGTGCCAGCACCTTGGCAGGGTCCAAAAACATTCAGTACTTC. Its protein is CASTLAGSKNIQYF.

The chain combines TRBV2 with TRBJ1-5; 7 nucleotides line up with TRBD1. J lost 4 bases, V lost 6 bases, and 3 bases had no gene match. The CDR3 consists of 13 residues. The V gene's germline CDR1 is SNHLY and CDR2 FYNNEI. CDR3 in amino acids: CASRGQTNQPQHF. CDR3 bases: TGTGCCAGCAGGGGACAGACTAATCAGCCCCAGCATTTT.

The CDR3 nucleotides are TGTGCCAGCAGCCAAGAGGCCAGGACAGGGGGCGAGCAGTACGTC. Translating gives CASSQEARTGGEQYV. V usage is TRBV3-1 (or the pseudogene TRBV3-2) and J usage is TRBJ2-7; 10 positions agree with TRBD1. Trimming took 0 bases from V and 6 from J; bases not matched to a gene: 5. Germline V gene data show CDR1 as LGHDT and CDR2 as YNNKEL (reference sequence). The CDR3 has 15 residues.

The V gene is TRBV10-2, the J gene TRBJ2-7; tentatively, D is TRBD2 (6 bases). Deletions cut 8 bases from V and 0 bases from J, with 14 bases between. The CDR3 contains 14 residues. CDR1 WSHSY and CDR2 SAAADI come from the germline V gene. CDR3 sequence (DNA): TGCGCCAGCCATCCCCGGGGGAGCTCCTACGAGCAGTACGTC. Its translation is CASHPRGSSYEQYV.

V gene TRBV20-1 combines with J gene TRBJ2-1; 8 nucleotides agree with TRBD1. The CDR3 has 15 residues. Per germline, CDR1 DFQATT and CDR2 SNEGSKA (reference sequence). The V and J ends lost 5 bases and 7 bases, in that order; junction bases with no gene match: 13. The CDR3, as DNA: TGCAGTGCTGGTGGACAGGGATTAGGTTTAAATGAGCAGTTCTTC. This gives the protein CSAGGQGLGLNEQFF.